The next 16 T cell receptor beta chains were all read from a single sample in a study of blood T cell repertoires in COVID-19 (dated by TCRdb to between 2020 and 2021). The library was built by means of the immunoSEQ multiplex PCR assay. TCRdb holds this immuneACCESS table with in-frame rearrangements only. Some clones are missing; in checked studies, unresolved V genes explain under half, and the rest has no known cause. Here the sample has about 80,000 clones; roughly four fifths occur a single time. The ten largest clones capture around 9% of the sample. Input material: peripheral blood. These receptors came from a human donor in a cohort sampled during active COVID-19.

The gene calls are TRBV29-1 and TRBJ1-2; 8 bases map to TRBD1. The CDR3 spans 13 residues. The trim removed 8 bases at V and 3 bases at J, leaving 8 bases unmatched. Looked up from germline, CDR1 is SQVTM and CDR2 is ANQGSEA. Here the CDR3 reads CSIRGQGHYGYTF. The DNA for the CDR3 is TGCAGCATCAGGGGGCAGGGCCACTATGGCTACACCTTC.

V and J are TRBV24-1 and TRBJ2-2; unclear D gene. V was pared by 8 bases and J by 0 bases, with 9 bases between. The CDR3 length is 14 residues. CDR1 is KGHDR and CDR2 is SFDVKD in the germline V gene. The CDR3: CATKQRANTGELFF. CDR3 in DNA: TGTGCCACCAAGCAGCGAGCGAACACCGGGGAGCTGTTTTTT.

The chain couples TRBV12-5 to TRBJ2-2, with TRBD1 matching over 8 bases. CDR3 length: 15 residues. V shed 1 base, J shed 5 bases, and the junction held 3 bases outside the gene matches. CDR1 and CDR2 from the germline V gene are LGHNT and FRNRAP. The chain's CDR3 is CASGLGGQVTGELFF. The CDR3 DNA follows: TGTGCTAGTGGTTTGGGGGGACAGGTGACCGGGGAGCTGTTTTTT.

The chain has TRBV5-1 and TRBJ2-1; 7 bases match TRBD1. V shed 0 bases, J shed 4 bases, and the junction held 4 bases outside the gene matches. The CDR3 totals 15 residues. The germline V gene encodes CDR1 SGHRS and CDR2 YFSETQ. This CDR3 reads CASSLEYRGYNEQFF. The CDR3 DNA sequence: TGCGCCAGCAGCTTGGAATACAGGGGATACAATGAGCAGTTCTTC. Looking up the rest from reference TRBV5-1 and TRBJ2-1 gives the full variable domain: KAGVTQTPRYLIKTRGQQVTLSCSPISGHRSVSWYQQTPGQGLQFLFEYFSETQRNKGNFPGRFSGRQFSNSRSEMNVSTLELGDSALYLCASSLEYRGYNEQFFGPGTRLTVL.

The chain employs TRBV14 and TRBJ2-5; TRBD2 might be the D (7 bases). Germline CDR1 is SGHDN and CDR2 is FVKESK. Trimming pared 1 base from V and 5 bases from J, leaving 20 bases between. The CDR3 sequence is 17 residues long. The CDR3: CASSQVVGGRTLETQYF. The CDR3 DNA reads as TGTGCCAGCAGCCAAGTCGTCGGGGGGCGCACCCTGGAGACCCAGTACTTC.

This chain connects TRBV3-1 (or the pseudogene TRBV3-2) to TRBJ1-1; possibly TRBD1 for D (6 bases). The CDR3 loop spans 14 amino acids. Germline V lookup: CDR1 LGHDT, CDR2 YNNKEL (reference sequence). Trimming left V 5 bases short and J 4 bases short, with 14 bases between. CDR3 nucleotide sequence: TGTGCCAGCAGCTCCACAGGGAGGGGCACTGAAGCTTTCTTT. This sequence encodes CASSSTGRGTEAFF.

The chain is built from TRBV5-1 and TRBJ1-5; 8 bases line up with TRBD1. The CDR3 totals 15 residues. Germline values: CDR1 SGHRS, CDR2 YFSETQ. The V and J ends lost 4 bases and 3 bases, in that order; junction bases with no gene match: 6. The CDR3 here is CASSPGTGNNQPQHF. The CDR3 DNA is TGCGCCAGCAGCCCTGGGACAGGTAACAATCAGCCCCAGCATTTT.

V is TRBV6-5 and J is TRBJ2-1; D may be TRBD2 (7 bases). The V end was cut by 7 bases, the J end by 10 bases, with 20 bases between. CDR1 MNHEY and CDR2 SVGAGI come from the germline V gene. The CDR3 totals 14 residues. The chain's CDR3 is CASITRGEGREQFF. The CDR3 DNA follows: TGTGCCAGCATAACTAGGGGGGAGGGACGGGAGCAGTTCTTC.

The chain couples TRBV7-3 to TRBJ2-1; 15 bases match TRBD2. The CDR3 contains 19 residues. The V and J ends lost 8 bases and 5 bases, in that order; junction bases with no gene match: 16. The germline V gene has CDR1 SGHTA and CDR2 FQGTGA. CDR3 protein: CASDYLGLAGGKVHNEQFF. DNA for the CDR3: TGTGCCAGCGATTACTTGGGACTAGCGGGAGGCAAGGTCCACAATGAGCAGTTCTTC.

The chain recombines TRBV6-5 with TRBJ1-2; D ambiguous. Germline CDR1 is MNHEY and CDR2 is SVGAGI. V was shortened by 6 bases and J by 8 bases, with 16 bases between the two germline ends. CDR3 length: 13 residues. The CDR3 region has the DNA TGTGCCAGCAGAAAAGGAGGGTCCGGGGGCTACACCTTC. This sequence encodes CASRKGGSGGYTF.

The rearrangement joins TRBV19 to TRBJ2-7, with 10 bases fitting TRBD2. Germline loops: CDR1 LNHDA, CDR2 SQIVND (reference sequence). There are 16 residues in the CDR3. Trimming took 6 bases from V and 0 from J; bases not matched to a gene: 8. CDR3 sequence (DNA): TGTGCCAGTAGGGCCTTTAGCGGGGGGTTCTCCTACGAGCAGTACTTC. Protein sequence: CASRAFSGGFSYEQYF.

The J gene is TRBJ1-2, the V gene TRBV5-1; TRBD1 matches at 8 bases. Losses at the gene ends were 4 bases for V and 4 bases for J; bases not matched to a gene: 6. Germline V gene lookup returns CDR1 SGHRS and CDR2 YFSETQ. The CDR3 is 14 amino acids. This chain's CDR3 is CASSGGDRPYGYTF. The CDR3 DNA sequence: TGCGCCAGCAGCGGAGGGGACAGGCCCTATGGCTACACCTTC.

V and J are TRBV19 and TRBJ2-5; 12 nucleotides agree with TRBD1. V trimming: 5 bases; J trimming: 4 bases; junction bases outside the gene matches: 8. CDR3 length equals 16 residues. Germline V gene sequence: CDR1 LNHDA, CDR2 SQIVND (reference sequence). The CDR3 here is CASSPSGTGGLETQYF. As DNA, the CDR3 is TGTGCCAGTAGTCCCTCCGGGACAGGGGGCTTAGAGACCCAGTACTTC.

This clone was counted a few times. The chain employs TRBV7-3 and TRBJ1-6, with 9 bases matching TRBD1. Germline CDR1 is SGHTA and CDR2 is FQGTGA. CDR3 size: 17 residues. V lost 5 bases and J lost 0; bases outside the gene matches: 5. The CDR3 sequence is CASSRTGVPSYNSPLHF. CDR3 DNA sequence: TGTGCCAGCAGCCGGACAGGGGTCCCCTCCTATAATTCACCCCTCCACTTT.

The rearrangement joins TRBV5-1 to TRBJ1-1, with D possibly being TRBD1 (5 bases). V lost 5 bases and J lost 0, with 14 bases in between. The CDR3 has 15 residues. CDR1 SGHRS and CDR2 YFSETQ come from the germline V gene. The CDR3: CASRGGGAMNTEAFF. The CDR3 coding sequence is TGCGCCAGCAGGGGTGGAGGGGCAATGAACACTGAAGCTTTCTTT. The full variable domain, with the rest looked up from reference TRBV5-1 and TRBJ1-1, is KAGVTQTPRYLIKTRGQQVTLSCSPISGHRSVSWYQQTPGQGLQFLFEYFSETQRNKGNFPGRFSGRQFSNSRSEMNVSTLELGDSALYLCASRGGGAMNTEAFFGQGTRLTVV.

J is TRBJ2-5 and V is TRBV20-1; TRBD1 aligns across 8 bases. The germline gives CDR1 DFQATT, CDR2 SNEGSKA (reference sequence). The ends lost 4 bases at V and 7 bases at J; junction bases unmatched: 2. The CDR3 spans 11 residues. The CDR3, as DNA: TGCAGTGCTATTACAGGGGGGACCCAGTACTTC. This gives the protein CSAITGGTQYF.